The entry below gives a single TCR beta chain sequence along with its context. The table came from immunoSEQ multiplex PCR; TCRdb's copy has only in-frame clones and leaves some out. The table has roughly 59,000 clones, 70% to 85% seen once. This sample stems from a study of blood T cell repertoires in COVID-19. Study details: Sources were T cells, B-cell-depleted T cells, or PBMCs; the material itself was cDNA or gDNA.

V was trimmed by 3 bases and J by 6 bases, leaving 16 bases between them. Germline V CDR1 and CDR2: KGHDR, SFDVKD. The CDR3 spans 16 residues. The chain combines TRBV24-1 with TRBJ2-2; possibly TRBD2 for D (7 bases). The receptor was isolated from a human donor in a cohort sampled during active COVID-19. Material for sequencing was peripheral blood. This CDR3 reads CATSDPGLDRPGELFF. Here the CDR3 DNA reads TGTGCCACCAGTGATCCAGGACTAGACAGGCCCGGGGAGCTGTTTTTT.